The T cell receptor beta chain described here comes from a study of shared clonotypes between healthy human individuals. About the study: For every donor, three CD4 naive, three CD4 memory, two CD8 naive and one CD8 memory plates were used.

As concerns this clone: Its antigen is still unknown.

General study points: The donor pool, a small one, limited the genetic and exposure-history diversity represented.

Deep was the level used in running the assay. Some 30,000 T cell genomes (approximately 180 ng DNA) went into each sorted-subset replicate. Sequencing used immunoSEQ multiplex PCR; TCRdb keeps in-frame clones, though not all of them. The table includes under 2,500,000 clones, about 94% detected once. What was sequenced was naive CD4+ T cells sorted from blood. The subset: CD45RA+ positively selected. The TCR originated in a young man in good health.

The CDR3 bases are TGTGCCAGTAGTACAACCGGGACAGGGACCCATCAGCCCCAGCATTTT. Amino acids: CASSTTGTGTHQPQHF. The chain has TRBV19 and TRBJ1-5; 9 nucleotides align to TRBD1. The CDR3 has 16 residues. Germline lookup yields CDR1 LNHDA and CDR2 SQIVND (reference sequence). J lost 5 bases, V lost 4 bases, and 9 bases had no gene match.